These 3 T cell receptor beta chains were all obtained from the same sample, sequenced in a study of identical twins. In TCRdb, the 5' RACE reads were re-called with MiXCR into one record per CDR3 protein. This sample has 1.5 million to 2 million distinct CDR3 sequences, with roughly a third found just once. The sequenced sample consisted of cord blood. These TCRs come from a newborn girl in good health.

The chain joins TRBV27 to TRBJ2-1; D perhaps matches TRBD2 (6 bases). The V and J ends lost 10 bases and 7 bases respectively, with 11 bases between them. The germline V gene has CDR1 MNHEY and CDR2 SMNVEV (reference sequence). The CDR3 sequence is 11 residues long. For the CDR3, the DNA is TGTGCCACCGAGGAGGGAAATGAGCAGTTCTTC. This codes for CATEEGNEQFF.

The V and J genes are TRBV7-9 and TRBJ1-3; D is unresolved. CDR3 length: 14 residues. Germline V gene sequence: CDR1 SEHNR, CDR2 FQNEAQ (reference sequence). Trimming removed 0 bases from V and 4 bases from J, with 7 bases in between. CDR3 loop: CASSLATVGNTIYF. In DNA form, the CDR3 reads TGTGCCAGCAGCTTAGCTACAGTGGGAAACACCATATATTTT.

V and J are TRBV3-1 and TRBJ2-1; 8 bases are shared with TRBD2. From germline, CDR1 is LGHDT and CDR2 YNNKEL (reference sequence). The CDR3 loop spans 16 amino acids. V was clipped by 5 bases and J by 2 bases; unmatched bases: 8. CDR3 nucleotide sequence: TGTGCCAGCAGCTTAGTAGCGGGGAGGGCCTACAATGAGCAGTTCTTC. Its protein product is CASSLVAGRAYNEQFF.